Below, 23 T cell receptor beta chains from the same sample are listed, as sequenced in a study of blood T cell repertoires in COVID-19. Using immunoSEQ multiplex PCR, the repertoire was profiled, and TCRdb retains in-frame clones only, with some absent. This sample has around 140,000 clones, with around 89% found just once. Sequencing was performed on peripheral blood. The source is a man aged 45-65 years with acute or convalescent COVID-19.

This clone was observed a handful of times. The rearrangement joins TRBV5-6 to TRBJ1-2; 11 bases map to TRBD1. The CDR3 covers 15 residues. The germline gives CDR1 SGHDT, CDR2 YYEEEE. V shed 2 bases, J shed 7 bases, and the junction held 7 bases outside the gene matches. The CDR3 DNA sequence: TGTGCCAGCAGCTTTGGACAGGGGGCGCCGGGTGGCTACACCTTC. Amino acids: CASSFGQGAPGGYTF.

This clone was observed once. This CDR3 reads CASSFQGRWTGELFF. CDR3 nucleotides: TGTGCCAGCAGCTTCCAGGGCAGGTGGACCGGGGAGCTGTTTTTT. The chain couples TRBV5-4 to TRBJ2-2, with D perhaps matching TRBD1 (5 bases). CDR1 and CDR2 from the germline V gene are SGHNT and YYREEE (reference sequence). This CDR3 contains 15 residues. With 2 bases removed from V and 5 bases from J, the gap between germline ends came to 13 bases.

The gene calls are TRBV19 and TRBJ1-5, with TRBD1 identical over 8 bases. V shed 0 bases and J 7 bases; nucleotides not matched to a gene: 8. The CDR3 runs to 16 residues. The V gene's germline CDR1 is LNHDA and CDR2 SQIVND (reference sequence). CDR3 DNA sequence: TGTGCCAGTAGTATAGATGGGACAGGACTGGCGCAGCCCCAGCATTTT. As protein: CASSIDGTGLAQPQHF.

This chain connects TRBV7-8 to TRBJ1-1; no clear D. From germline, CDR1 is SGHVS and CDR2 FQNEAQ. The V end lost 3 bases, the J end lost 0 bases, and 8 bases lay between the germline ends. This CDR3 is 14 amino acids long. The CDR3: CASSFRRVNTEAFF. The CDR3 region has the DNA TGTGCCAGCAGCTTTCGGAGGGTGAACACTGAAGCTTTCTTT.

The CDR3 nucleotides read TGTGCCAGCAGTTGGGGGGTTCAGCCCCAGCATTTT. This gives the protein CASSWGVQPQHF. The V and J genes are TRBV28 and TRBJ1-5, with TRBD1 as a possible D gene (5 bases). This CDR3 has 12 amino acids. The germline V gene has CDR1 MDHEN and CDR2 SYDVKM. Trimming stripped 4 bases from V and 6 bases from J, with 7 bases between.

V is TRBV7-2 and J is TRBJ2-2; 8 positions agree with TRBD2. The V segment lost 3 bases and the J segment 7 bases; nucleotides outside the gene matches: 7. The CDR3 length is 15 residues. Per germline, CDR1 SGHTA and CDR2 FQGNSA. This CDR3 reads CASSFPSGYIGELFF. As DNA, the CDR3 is TGTGCCAGCAGCTTTCCTAGCGGGTACATCGGGGAGCTGTTTTTT.

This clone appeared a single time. The CDR3 spells CAISESVDSSLHF. DNA for the CDR3: TGTGCCATCAGTGAGTCCGTGGACAGCTCGCTGCATTTT. V gene TRBV10-3 combines with J gene TRBJ1-5, with D perhaps TRBD1 (6 bases). Germline-derived CDR1 and CDR2 are ENHRY and SYGVKD. Trimming shortened V by 0 bases and J by 15 bases, and 15 bases separated the two germline ends. This CDR3 spans 13 amino acids.

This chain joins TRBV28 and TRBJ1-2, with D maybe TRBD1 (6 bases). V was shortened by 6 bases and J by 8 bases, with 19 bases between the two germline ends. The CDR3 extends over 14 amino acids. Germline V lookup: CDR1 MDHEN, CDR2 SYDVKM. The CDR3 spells CASSPGQLIRGYTF. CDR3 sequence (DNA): TGTGCCAGCAGCCCCGGACAGCTAATAAGAGGCTACACCTTC.

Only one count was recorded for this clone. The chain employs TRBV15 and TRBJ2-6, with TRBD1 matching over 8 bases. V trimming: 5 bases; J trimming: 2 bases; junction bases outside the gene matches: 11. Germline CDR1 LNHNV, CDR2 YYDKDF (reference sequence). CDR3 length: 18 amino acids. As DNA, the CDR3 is TGTGCCACCAGCTCCATCGGACAGGGAAACCCTGGGGCCAACGTCCTGACTTTC. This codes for CATSSIGQGNPGANVLTF.

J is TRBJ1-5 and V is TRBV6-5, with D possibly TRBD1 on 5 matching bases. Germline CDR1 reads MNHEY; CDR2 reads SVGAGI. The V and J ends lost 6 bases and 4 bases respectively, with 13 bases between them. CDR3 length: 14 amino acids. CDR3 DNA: TGTGCCAGCAGCTCCGACGGGACTAATCAGCCCCAGCATTTT. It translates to CASSSDGTNQPQHF.

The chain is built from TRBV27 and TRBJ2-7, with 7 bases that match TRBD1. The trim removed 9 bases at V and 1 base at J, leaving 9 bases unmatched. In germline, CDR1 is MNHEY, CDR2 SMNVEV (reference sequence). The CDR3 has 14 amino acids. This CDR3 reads CASNKRGPSYEQYF. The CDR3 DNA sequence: TGTGCCAGTAATAAAAGGGGGCCGTCCTACGAGCAGTACTTC.

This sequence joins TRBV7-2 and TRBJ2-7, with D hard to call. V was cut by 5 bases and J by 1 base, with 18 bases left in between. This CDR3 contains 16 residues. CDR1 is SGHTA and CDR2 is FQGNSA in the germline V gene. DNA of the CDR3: TGTGCCAGCAGCCCCACCTCTCAGGTACGGTCCTACGAGCAGTACTTC. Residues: CASSPTSQVRSYEQYF.

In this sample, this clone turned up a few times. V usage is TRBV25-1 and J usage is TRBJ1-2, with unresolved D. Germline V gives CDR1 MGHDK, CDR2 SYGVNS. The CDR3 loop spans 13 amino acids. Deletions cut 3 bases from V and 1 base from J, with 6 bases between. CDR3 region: CASSESYNYGYTF. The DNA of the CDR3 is TGTGCCAGCAGTGAGAGTTATAACTATGGCTACACCTTC.

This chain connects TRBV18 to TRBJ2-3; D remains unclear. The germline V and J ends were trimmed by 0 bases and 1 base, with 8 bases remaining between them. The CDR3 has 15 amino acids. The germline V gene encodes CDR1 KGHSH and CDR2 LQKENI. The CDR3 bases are TGTGCCAGCTCACCACCGTCCGCGGGCACAGATACGCAGTATTTT. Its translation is CASSPPSAGTDTQYF.

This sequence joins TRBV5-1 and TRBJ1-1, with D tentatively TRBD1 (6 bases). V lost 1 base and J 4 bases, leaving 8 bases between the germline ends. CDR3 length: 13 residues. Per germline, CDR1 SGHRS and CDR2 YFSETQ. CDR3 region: CASSLSGATEAFF. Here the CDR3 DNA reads TGCGCCAGCAGCTTGTCAGGGGCCACTGAAGCTTTCTTT.

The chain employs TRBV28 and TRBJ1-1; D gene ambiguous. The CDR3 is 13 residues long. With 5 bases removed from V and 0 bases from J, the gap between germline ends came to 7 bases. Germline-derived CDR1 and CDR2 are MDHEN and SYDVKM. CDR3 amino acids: CASSAYLNTEAFF. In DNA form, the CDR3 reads TGTGCCAGCAGTGCCTATTTGAACACTGAAGCTTTCTTT.

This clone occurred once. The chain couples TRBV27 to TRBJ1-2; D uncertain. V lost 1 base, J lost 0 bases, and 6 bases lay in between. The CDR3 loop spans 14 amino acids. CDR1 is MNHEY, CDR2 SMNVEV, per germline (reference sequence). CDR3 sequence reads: CASSLFAANYGYTF. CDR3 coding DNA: TGTGCCAGCAGTTTATTCGCGGCTAACTATGGCTACACCTTC.

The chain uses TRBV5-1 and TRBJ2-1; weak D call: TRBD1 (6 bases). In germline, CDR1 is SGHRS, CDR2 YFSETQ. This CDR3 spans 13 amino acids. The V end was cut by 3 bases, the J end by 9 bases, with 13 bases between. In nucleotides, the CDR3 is TGCGCCAGCAGCTCGCAGGGGTTCCCTGAGCAGTTCTTC. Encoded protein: CASSSQGFPEQFF.

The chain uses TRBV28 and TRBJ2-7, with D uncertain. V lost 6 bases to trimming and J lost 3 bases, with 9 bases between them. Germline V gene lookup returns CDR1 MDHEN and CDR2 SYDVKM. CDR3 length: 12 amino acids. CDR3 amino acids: CASRPTIYEQYF. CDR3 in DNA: TGTGCCAGCAGGCCCACAATCTACGAGCAGTACTTC.

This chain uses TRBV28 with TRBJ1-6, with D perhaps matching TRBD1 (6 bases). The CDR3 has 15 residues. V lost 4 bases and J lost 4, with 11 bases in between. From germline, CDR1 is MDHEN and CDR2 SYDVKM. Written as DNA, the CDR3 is TGTGCCAGCAGTTCACGGACAGTATATAATTCACCCCTCCACTTT. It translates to CASSSRTVYNSPLHF.

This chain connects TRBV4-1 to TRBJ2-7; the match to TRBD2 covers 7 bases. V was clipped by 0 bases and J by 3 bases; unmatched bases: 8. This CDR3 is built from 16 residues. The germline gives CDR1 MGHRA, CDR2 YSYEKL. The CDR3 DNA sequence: TGCGCCAGCAGCCAAGAGAGGTACCTAGCGGTCTACGAGCAGTACTTC. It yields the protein CASSQERYLAVYEQYF.

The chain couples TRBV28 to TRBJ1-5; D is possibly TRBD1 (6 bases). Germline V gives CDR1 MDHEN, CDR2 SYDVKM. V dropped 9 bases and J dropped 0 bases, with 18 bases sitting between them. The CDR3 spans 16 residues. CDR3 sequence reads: CASIEGVGHSNQPQHF. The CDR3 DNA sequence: TGTGCCAGTATAGAGGGGGTGGGTCATAGCAATCAGCCCCAGCATTTT.

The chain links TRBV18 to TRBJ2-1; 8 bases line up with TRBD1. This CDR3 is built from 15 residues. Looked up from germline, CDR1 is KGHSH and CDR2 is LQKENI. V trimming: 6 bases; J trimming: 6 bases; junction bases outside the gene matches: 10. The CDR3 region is CASSKGAGGFNEQFF. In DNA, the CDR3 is TGTGCCAGCTCTAAGGGAGCAGGGGGCTTCAATGAGCAGTTCTTC.